One sample yielded the 24 T cell receptor beta chains listed below, sequenced in a study of response to subunit inactivated influenza vaccine. MiXCR was run by TCRdb on the RT-PCR reads, yielding one entry per CDR3 protein. The data hold 500,000 to 600,000 distinct CDR3 sequences, with 7.6% observed a single time. The specimen comprised PBMCs from blood, sampled about 24 months after vaccination. Receptors originate from a man aged 50 to 69 who received an inactivated influenza vaccine.

This clonotype appeared a few times. The chain carries TRBV20-1 and TRBJ2-3; 13 bases are shared with TRBD2. This CDR3 is built from 17 residues. With V trimmed by 2 bases and J by 3 bases, 8 bases remained unmatched. Germline-derived CDR1 and CDR2 are DFQATT and SNEGSKA (reference sequence). DNA of the CDR3: TGCAGTGCTAGATCCCTTCGACTAGCGGGGGGTACAGATACGCAGTATTTT. Translating gives CSARSLRLAGGTDTQYF.

The chain employs TRBV4-3 and TRBJ2-7; weak D call: TRBD2 (6 bases). With 3 bases removed from V and 3 bases from J, the gap between germline ends came to 15 bases. Germline CDR1 reads LGHNA; CDR2 reads YSLEER. The CDR3 has 15 residues. The CDR3 nucleotides read TGCGCCAGCAGCCAGCAAGGGACCGGGGGCTACGAGCAGTACTTC. Protein: CASSQQGTGGYEQYF.

The CDR3 spells CAISERKGGVPDTQYF. CDR3 nucleotides: TGTGCCATCAGTGAGCGAAAGGGGGGCGTGCCAGATACGCAGTATTTT. The chain carries TRBV10-3 and TRBJ2-3; possibly TRBD1 or TRBD2 for D (6 bases each). The CDR3 runs to 16 residues. Germline V gene sequence: CDR1 ENHRY, CDR2 SYGVKD. Trimming cost V 2 bases and J 4 bases, with 16 bases left between them.

This clonotype was observed at least ten times. The chain carries TRBV18 and TRBJ2-7, with 9 bases matching TRBD1. With 4 bases clipped from V and 2 bases from J, the junction kept 3 bases outside the gene matches. This CDR3 comprises 14 residues. CDR1 and CDR2 (germline): KGHSH, LQKENI. The CDR3 here is CASSRGTGTYEQYF. The DNA for the CDR3 is TGTGCCAGCTCACGGGGGACAGGGACCTACGAGCAGTACTTC.

This clonotype came up many times. The rearrangement uses TRBV10-3 and TRBJ2-7; D is possibly TRBD2 (6 bases). The germline CDR1 and CDR2 sequences are ENHRY and SYGVKD. The CDR3 spans 15 residues. Trimming pared 4 bases from V and 0 bases from J, leaving 13 bases between. The chain's CDR3 is CAISGGTASSYEQYF. The CDR3 nucleotides are TGTGCCATCAGTGGGGGGACTGCTAGCTCCTACGAGCAGTACTTC.

This clonotype was seen ten or more times. This chain links TRBV12-3 or TRBV12-4 with TRBJ1-1; the D is unclear. This CDR3 comprises 15 residues. Trimming stripped 1 base from V and 0 bases from J, with 9 bases between. CDR3 amino acids: CASSLERALNTEAFF. Written as DNA, the CDR3 is TGTGCCAGCAGTTTAGAGAGGGCTTTGAACACTGAAGCTTTCTTT.

This rearrangement joins TRBV12-3 or TRBV12-4 to TRBJ1-1, with D tentatively TRBD1 (6 bases). The CDR3 covers 14 residues. V was shortened by 6 bases and J by 0 bases, with 11 bases between the two germline ends. The CDR3 DNA reads as TGTGCCAGCAGGACGACAGGAGTGAACACTGAAGCTTTCTTT. Its translation is CASRTTGVNTEAFF.

This clonotype has a handful of counts. V and J are TRBV12-3 or TRBV12-4 and TRBJ2-1; 7 positions agree with TRBD2. The trim removed 6 bases at V and 4 bases at J, leaving 9 bases unmatched. The CDR3 contains 15 residues. The DNA for the CDR3 is TGTGCCAGCAGCCCTCTAGCGGCTAATTACAATGAGCAGTTCTTC. Its protein product is CASSPLAANYNEQFF.

The chain carries TRBV28 and TRBJ2-3; D remains unclear. Per the germline V gene, CDR1 is MDHEN and CDR2 is SYDVKM. Trimming stripped 7 bases from V and 7 bases from J, with 15 bases between. The CDR3 is 13 amino acids. The CDR3 sequence is CASTTDPQNTQYF. The DNA for the CDR3 is TGTGCCAGCACTACCGACCCACAAAATACGCAGTATTTT.

This clonotype showed up just a few times. The genes are TRBV5-1 and TRBJ1-3, with 8 bases that match TRBD1. This CDR3 is 14 amino acids long. V trimming: 4 bases; J trimming: 4 bases; junction bases outside the gene matches: 4. Germline V gene data show CDR1 as SGHRS and CDR2 as YFSETQ. The CDR3 region has the DNA TGCGCCAGCAGCAAGGGACAGGACGGAAACACCATATATTTT. This gives the protein CASSKGQDGNTIYF.

This clonotype was recorded a few times. V is TRBV7-9 and J is TRBJ2-7, with 9 nucleotides matching TRBD1. Germline trimming cut 1 base from V and 3 bases from J; bases unmatched to any gene: 4. In germline, CDR1 is SEHNR, CDR2 FQNEAQ (reference sequence). The CDR3 runs to 15 residues. The CDR3 DNA follows: TGTGCCAGCAGCTTAGGATTGGGACAGGGCTACGAGCAGTACTTC. Its translation: CASSLGLGQGYEQYF.

This clonotype was seen many times. V and J are TRBV5-1 and TRBJ2-7; 10 positions agree with TRBD2. This CDR3 comprises 15 residues. V lost 1 base and J lost 2; bases outside the gene matches: 3. Germline CDR1 is SGHRS and CDR2 is YFSETQ. The CDR3 loop reads CASSLTSGATYEQYF. As DNA, the CDR3 is TGCGCCAGCAGCTTGACTAGCGGGGCAACCTACGAGCAGTACTTC.

This clonotype was observed a few times. The chain combines TRBV4-2 with TRBJ1-2; D unresolved. Deletions cut 0 bases from V and 6 bases from J, with 11 bases between. This CDR3 region has 14 residues. The germline V gene has CDR1 LGHNA and CDR2 YNFKEQ. The CDR3 here is CASSQETGENGYTF. The CDR3 bases are TGTGCCAGCAGCCAAGAAACCGGAGAAAATGGCTACACCTTC.

This clonotype was counted only a few times. The chain combines TRBV7-2 with TRBJ2-7; D not certain. V dropped 1 base and J dropped 3 bases, with 13 bases sitting between them. This CDR3 comprises 15 residues. Germline lookup yields CDR1 SGHTA and CDR2 FQGNSA. CDR3: CASSLGYGSFYEQYF. In nucleotides, the CDR3 is TGTGCCAGCAGCTTAGGGTATGGTAGTTTCTACGAGCAGTACTTC.

In DNA, the CDR3 is TGTGCCAGCAGCCAAGAGACAGCTCTCCCCAATGAAAAACTGTTTTTT. Its translation is CASSQETALPNEKLFF. The chain combines TRBV4-2 with TRBJ1-4; D is possibly TRBD1 (5 bases). Trimming took 0 bases from V and 5 from J, leaving 13 bases between them. The CDR3 has 16 residues. Germline V gene lookup returns CDR1 LGHNA and CDR2 YNFKEQ.

This clonotype was seen repeatedly, ten times or more. The chain recombines TRBV9 with TRBJ1-4, with a weak D call TRBD1 (6 bases). Germline CDR1 is SGDLS and CDR2 is YYNGEE. V was pared by 0 bases and J by 0 bases, with 9 bases between. The CDR3 covers 16 residues. Here the CDR3 reads CASSVEQGATNEKLFF. CDR3 in DNA: TGTGCCAGCAGCGTAGAACAGGGAGCAACTAATGAAAAACTGTTTTTT.

This clonotype has more than one count but fewer than ten. V is TRBV11-2 and J is TRBJ2-2; D is perhaps TRBD1 (6 bases). The germline gives CDR1 SGHAT, CDR2 FQNNGV. The CDR3 totals 17 residues. V shed 2 bases and J shed 4 bases, with 17 bases lying between them. The CDR3 region has the DNA TGTGCCAGCAGCTTAAAAGGGGATTTCAGGGGCACCGGGGAGCTGTTTTTT. This encodes CASSLKGDFRGTGELFF.

This clonotype has a handful of counts. V gene TRBV20-1 combines with J gene TRBJ2-1; TRBD2 might be the D (6 bases). V was trimmed by 4 bases and J by 2 bases, leaving 15 bases between them. This CDR3 spans 15 amino acids. From germline, CDR1 is DFQATT and CDR2 SNEGSKA (reference sequence). CDR3 in DNA: TGCAGTGCTACTTATAGCGGTCCTACCTACAATGAGCAGTTCTTC. Amino acids: CSATYSGPTYNEQFF.

This clonotype was seen more than once but under ten times. The chain links TRBV20-1 to TRBJ2-7; 7 bases align to TRBD1. Germline V gives CDR1 DFQATT, CDR2 SNEGSKA (reference sequence). The CDR3 extends over 15 amino acids. J was trimmed by 0 bases and V by 5 bases; bases with no gene match: 10. The CDR3 DNA is TGCAGTGCTCGAACCGGGACAGCCCTCTCCTACGAGCAGTACTTC. Its translation: CSARTGTALSYEQYF.

This clonotype was detected only a few times. This chain uses TRBV12-3 or TRBV12-4 with TRBJ2-3; D might be TRBD2 (6 bases). V lost 7 bases and J lost 2, with 13 bases in between. This CDR3 region has 14 residues. This CDR3 reads CASIKGLPTDTQYF. The CDR3 nucleotides are TGTGCCAGCATTAAGGGACTTCCCACAGATACGCAGTATTTT.

The sample holds many counts of this clonotype. This rearrangement joins TRBV5-1 to TRBJ2-2, with TRBD1 as a possible D gene (6 bases). CDR1 and CDR2 from the germline V gene are SGHRS and YFSETQ. The V end was cut by 5 bases, the J end by 0 bases, with 11 bases between. The CDR3 extends over 15 amino acids. CDR3 in DNA: TGCGCCAGCAGGGGGGACATTTCGAACACCGGGGAGCTGTTTTTT. As protein: CASRGDISNTGELFF.

There are a few counts of this clonotype. The chain has TRBV7-9 and TRBJ2-1; a possible D gene is TRBD2 (6 bases). The CDR3 is 14 amino acids. Trimming removed 3 bases from V and 9 bases from J, with 15 bases in between. Germline CDR1 SEHNR, CDR2 FQNEAQ (reference sequence). The CDR3 coding sequence is TGTGCCAGCAGCTTCGGGGGTGTGGGTGGTGAGCAGTTCTTC. This gives the protein CASSFGGVGGEQFF.

Only a few counts were recorded for this clonotype. The chain has TRBV7-9 and TRBJ1-2; 8 positions match TRBD1. This CDR3 spans 15 amino acids. Germline V gene data show CDR1 as SEHNR and CDR2 as FQNEAQ (reference sequence). V dropped 3 bases and J dropped 3; count of bases not matched to a gene: 6. CDR3 region: CASSLLQGGDYGYTF. CDR3 coding DNA: TGTGCCAGCAGCTTGTTACAGGGGGGGGACTATGGCTACACCTTC.

Many counts were recorded for this clonotype. The rearrangement uses TRBV29-1 and TRBJ2-1, with 9 bases aligning to TRBD2. Germline lookup yields CDR1 SQVTM and CDR2 ANQGSEA. The junction had 9 bases not matched to a gene; V was cut back by 4 bases and J by 2 bases. This CDR3 comprises 16 residues. The CDR3 DNA sequence: TGCAGCGTTGCTTTCAGACTAGCGGTTACCTACAATGAGCAGTTCTTC. Translating it yields CSVAFRLAVTYNEQFF.